This T cell receptor (beta chain) is drawn from a study of graft-versus-host responses after intestinal transplantation. Overall study findings and caveats: Early after transplant, HvG clones declined as circulating GvH clones peaked. GvH clones detected in recipient marrow included some appearing first in ileum or blood.

TCRdb keeps only in-frame clones here, not all; method: immunoSEQ multiplex PCR. The sample shows 9,500 to 12,000 clones, 90% to 95% of them seen only once. Specified time point: postoperative day 105 after intestinal transplantation (dayNNNN = postoperative day). Germline lookup yields CDR1 MRHNA and CDR2 SNTAGT. The CDR3 runs to 16 residues. J lost 6 bases, V lost 0 bases, and 3 bases had no gene match. Of note for this clone: Its antigen is still unknown.

The source was PBMCs, collected 105 days after intestinal transplantation. The chain is built from TRBV6-4 and TRBJ2-1, with 12 bases lining up with TRBD2. The receptor was derived from a human patient who received an intestinal transplant, so some T cells may come from the graft donor. CDR3 bases: TGTGCCAGCAGTGACTCGGCTAGCGGGGGGGCCAATGAGCAGTTCTTC. Protein sequence: CASSDSASGGANEQFF.